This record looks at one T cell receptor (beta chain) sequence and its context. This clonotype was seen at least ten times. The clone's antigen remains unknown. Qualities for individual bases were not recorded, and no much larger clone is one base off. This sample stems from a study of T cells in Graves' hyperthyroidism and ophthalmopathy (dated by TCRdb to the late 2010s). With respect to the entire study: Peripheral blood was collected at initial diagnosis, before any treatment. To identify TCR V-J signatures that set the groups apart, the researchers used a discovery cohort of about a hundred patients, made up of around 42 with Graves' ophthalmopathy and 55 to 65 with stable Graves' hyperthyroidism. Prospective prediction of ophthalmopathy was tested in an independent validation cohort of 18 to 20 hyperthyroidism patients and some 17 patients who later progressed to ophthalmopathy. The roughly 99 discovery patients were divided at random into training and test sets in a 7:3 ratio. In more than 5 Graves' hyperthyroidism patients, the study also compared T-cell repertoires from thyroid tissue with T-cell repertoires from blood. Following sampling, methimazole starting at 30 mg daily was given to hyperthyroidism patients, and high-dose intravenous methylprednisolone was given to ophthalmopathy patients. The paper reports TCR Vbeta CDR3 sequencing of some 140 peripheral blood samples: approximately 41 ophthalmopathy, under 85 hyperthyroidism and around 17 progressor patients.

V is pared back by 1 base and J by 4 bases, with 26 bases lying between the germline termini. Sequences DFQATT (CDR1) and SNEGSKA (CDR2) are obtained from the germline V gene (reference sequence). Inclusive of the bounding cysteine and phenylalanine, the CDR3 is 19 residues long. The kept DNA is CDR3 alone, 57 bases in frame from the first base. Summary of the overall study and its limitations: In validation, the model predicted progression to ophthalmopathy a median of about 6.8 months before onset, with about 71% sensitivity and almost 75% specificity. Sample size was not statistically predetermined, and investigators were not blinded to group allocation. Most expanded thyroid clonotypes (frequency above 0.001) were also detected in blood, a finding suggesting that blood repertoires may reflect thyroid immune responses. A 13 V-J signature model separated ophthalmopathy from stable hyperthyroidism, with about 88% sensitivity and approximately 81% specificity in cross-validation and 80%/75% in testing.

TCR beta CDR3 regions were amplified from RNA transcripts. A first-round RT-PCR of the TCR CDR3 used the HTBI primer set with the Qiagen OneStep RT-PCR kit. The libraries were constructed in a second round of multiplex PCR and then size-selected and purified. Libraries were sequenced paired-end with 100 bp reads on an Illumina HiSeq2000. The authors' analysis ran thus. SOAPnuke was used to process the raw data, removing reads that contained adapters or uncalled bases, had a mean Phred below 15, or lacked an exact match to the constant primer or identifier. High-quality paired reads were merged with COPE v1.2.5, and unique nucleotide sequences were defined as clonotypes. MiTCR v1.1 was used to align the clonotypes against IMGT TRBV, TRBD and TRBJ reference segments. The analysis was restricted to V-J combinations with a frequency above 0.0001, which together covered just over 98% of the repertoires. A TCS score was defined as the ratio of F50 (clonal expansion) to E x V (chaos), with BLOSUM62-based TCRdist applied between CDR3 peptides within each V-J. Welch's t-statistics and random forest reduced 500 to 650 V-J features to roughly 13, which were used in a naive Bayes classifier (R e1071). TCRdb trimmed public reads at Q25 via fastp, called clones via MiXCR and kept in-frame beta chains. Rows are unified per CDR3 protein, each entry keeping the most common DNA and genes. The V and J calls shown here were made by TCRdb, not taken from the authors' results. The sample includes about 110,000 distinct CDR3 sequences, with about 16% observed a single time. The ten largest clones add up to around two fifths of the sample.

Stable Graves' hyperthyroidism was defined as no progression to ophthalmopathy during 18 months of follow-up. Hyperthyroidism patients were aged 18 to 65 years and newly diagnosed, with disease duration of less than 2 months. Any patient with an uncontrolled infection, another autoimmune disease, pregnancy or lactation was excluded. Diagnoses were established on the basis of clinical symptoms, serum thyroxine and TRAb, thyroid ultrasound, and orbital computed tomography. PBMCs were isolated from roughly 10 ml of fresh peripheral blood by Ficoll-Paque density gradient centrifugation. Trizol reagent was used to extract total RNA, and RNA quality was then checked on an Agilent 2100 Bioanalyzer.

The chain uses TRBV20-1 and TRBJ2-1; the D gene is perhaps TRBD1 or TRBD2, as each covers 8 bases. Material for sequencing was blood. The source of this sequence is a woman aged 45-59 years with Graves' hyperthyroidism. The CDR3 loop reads CSARAQGAGLAHFYNEQFF. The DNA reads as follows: TGCAGTGCTAGAGCGCAGGGGGCTGGACTAGCACATTTTTACAATGAGCAGTTCTTC.